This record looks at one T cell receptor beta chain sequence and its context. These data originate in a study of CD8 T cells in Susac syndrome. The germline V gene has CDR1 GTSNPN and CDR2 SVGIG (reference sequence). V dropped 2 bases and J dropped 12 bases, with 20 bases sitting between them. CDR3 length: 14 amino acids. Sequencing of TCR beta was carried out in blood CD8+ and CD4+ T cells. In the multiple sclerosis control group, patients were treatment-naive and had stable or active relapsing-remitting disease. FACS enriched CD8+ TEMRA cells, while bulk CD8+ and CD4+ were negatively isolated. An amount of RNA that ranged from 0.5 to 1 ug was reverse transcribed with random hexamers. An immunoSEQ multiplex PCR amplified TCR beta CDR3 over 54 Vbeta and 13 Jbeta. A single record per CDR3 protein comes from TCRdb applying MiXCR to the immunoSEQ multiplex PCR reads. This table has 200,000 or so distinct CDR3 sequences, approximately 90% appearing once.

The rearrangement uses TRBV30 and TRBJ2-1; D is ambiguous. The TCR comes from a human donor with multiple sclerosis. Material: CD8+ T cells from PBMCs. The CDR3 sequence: CAWSPPRTWVGQFF. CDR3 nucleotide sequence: TGTGCCTGGAGTCCCCCCCGGACCTGGGTGGGGCAGTTCTTC.